This T cell receptor beta chain was captured in a study of blood T cell repertoires in COVID-19. Study summary: PBMCs, B-cell-depleted T cells, or T cells provided the cDNA or gDNA that made up the material.

This CDR3 region has 16 residues. V was pared by 5 bases and J by 8 bases, with 7 bases of the junction left unmatched. Germline V gene sequence: CDR1 SSHAT, CDR2 FNYEAQ (reference sequence). Under the authors' procedure: Reference gene primer amplification gave nucleated cell count estimates. Produced via immunoSEQ multiplex PCR; TCRdb's table is partial and in-frame only. That table gives V, J and clone size, and the DNA gave D and trimming. The sample records 140,000 or so clones, 80% being singletons. This receptor was identified in a woman between 50 and 59 years old with acute or convalescent COVID-19. The J gene is TRBJ2-1, the V gene TRBV7-7, with TRBD2 matching over 15 bases. Sequenced material: peripheral blood. The DNA of the CDR3 is TGTGCCAGCAGCCCAGGGACTAGCGGGGGGTATGATGAGCAGTTCTTC. Protein sequence: CASSPGTSGGYDEQFF. The entire variable domain, with the rest obtained from reference TRBV7-7 and TRBJ2-1, is as follows: GAGVSQSPRYKVTKRGQDVTLRCDPISSHATLYWYQQALGQGPEFLTYFNYEAQPDKSGLPSDRFSAERPEGSISTLTIQRTEQRDSAMYRCASSPGTSGGYDEQFFGPGTRLTVL.